This TCR beta chain stems from a study of neoadjuvant anti-PD-1 for oral cavity cancer. As for the study in general: Patients without progression got a fourth dose around day 43. Study-wide findings and caveats: Treg/Th17 ratio rose with pretreatment blood and fell with post-treatment tumor TCRbeta clonality.

This table comes from immunoSEQ multiplex PCR, and its TCRdb copy is limited to in-frame clones, with some not included. This sample has roughly 10,000 clones, with less than 75% found just once. Time point reported: after neoadjuvant nivolumab, at surgical resection. A remark on this clone: The antigen is undetermined.

The sequences come from PBMCs, collected after nivolumab (anti-PD-1) treatment. This clonotype was sampled from a person aged 40 to 85 with oral cavity squamous cell carcinoma.

Here the CDR3 reads CASSLDGPRNTEAFF. The CDR3 coding sequence is TGCGCCAGCAGCTTGGACGGGCCCAGGAACACTGAAGCTTTCTTT. The rearrangement joins TRBV5-1 to TRBJ1-1, with unresolved D. V was trimmed by 0 bases and J by 1 base, leaving 10 bases between them. The CDR3 contains 15 residues. CDR1 is SGHRS, CDR2 YFSETQ, per germline.